Listed below are T cell receptor beta chains from one sample, sequenced in a study of response to subunit inactivated influenza vaccine. A single record per CDR3 protein comes from TCRdb applying MiXCR to the RT-PCR reads. The repertoire includes approximately 300,000 distinct CDR3 sequences, roughly 22% of them detected once, and under 13% sits in the top ten. The sample here was PBMCs from blood, taken 21 months after vaccination. Every receptor here comes from a man aged 50 to 75 who received an inactivated influenza vaccine. Both conserved end residues are part of each CDR3. The D gene is left open where the match is weak. The size field is filled for only some rows; it gives once, few, many or a size class.

D gene: -
J gene: TRBJ2-7
clone size: -
V gene: TRBV11-2
CDR3 protein: CASSFPGTNYEQYF
CDR3 DNA: TGTGCCAGCAGCTTCCCCGGGACGAACTACGAGCAGTACTTC

D gene: -
J gene: TRBJ1-3
clone size: many
V gene: TRBV7-6
CDR3 protein: CASSRTDSGNTIYF
CDR3 DNA: TGTGCCAGCAGTCGGACGGACTCTGGAAACACCATATATTTT

D gene: -
J gene: TRBJ1-5
clone size: few
V gene: TRBV20-1
CDR3 protein: CSARDLMGLNQPQHF
CDR3 DNA: TGCAGTGCTAGAGACCTCATGGGACTAAATCAGCCCCAGCATTTT

D gene: TRBD1
J gene: TRBJ1-6
clone size: many
V gene: TRBV6-7
CDR3 protein: CASRWDRSDSPLHF
CDR3 DNA: TGTGCCAGCAGGTGGGACAGGTCGGATTCACCCCTCCACTTT

D gene: -
J gene: TRBJ1-5
clone size: -
V gene: TRBV5-5
CDR3 protein: CASSLMQHNQPQHF
CDR3 DNA: TGTGCCAGCAGCTTGATGCAGCACAATCAGCCCCAGCATTTT

D gene: TRBD2
J gene: TRBJ2-7
clone size: once
V gene: TRBV4-2
CDR3 protein: CASSRTSGRDFEQYF
CDR3 DNA: TGTGCCAGCAGCCGGACTAGCGGGAGGGATTTCGAGCAGTACTTC

D gene: -
J gene: TRBJ1-5
clone size: -
V gene: TRBV12-3/TRBV12-4
CDR3 protein: CASSPDRNPQHF
CDR3 DNA: TGTGCCAGCAGTCCAGACAGGAACCCCCAGCATTTT

D gene: -
J gene: TRBJ1-5
clone size: -
V gene: TRBV7-2
CDR3 protein: CASSLTSGVDGQPQHF
CDR3 DNA: TGTGCCAGCAGCTTGACTTCAGGGGTGGACGGTCAGCCCCAGCATTTT

D gene: -
J gene: TRBJ2-4
clone size: once
V gene: TRBV5-4
CDR3 protein: CASSGGAKNIQYF
CDR3 DNA: TGTGCCAGCAGCGGCGGAGCCAAAAACATTCAGTACTTC

D gene: -
J gene: TRBJ2-7
clone size: few
V gene: TRBV20-1
CDR3 protein: CSAQIPGTRLGEQYF
CDR3 DNA: TGCAGTGCTCAGATCCCCGGGACTCGGCTGGGCGAGCAGTACTTC

D gene: -
J gene: TRBJ2-2
clone size: few
V gene: TRBV12-5
CDR3 protein: CASGFSTTGELFF
CDR3 DNA: TGTGCTAGTGGTTTTAGCACCACCGGGGAGCTGTTTTTT

D gene: -
J gene: TRBJ1-2
clone size: few
V gene: TRBV4-2
CDR3 protein: CASSQDGAPGPGNYGYTF
CDR3 DNA: TGTGCCAGCAGCCAAGATGGGGCACCGGGCCCTGGGAACTATGGCTACACCTTC

D gene: TRBD1
J gene: TRBJ1-4
clone size: -
V gene: TRBV5-1
CDR3 protein: CASSLAGQGQEKLFF
CDR3 DNA: TGCGCCAGCAGCTTGGCGGGACAGGGTCAAGAAAAACTGTTTTTT

D gene: TRBD1
J gene: TRBJ2-3
clone size: -
V gene: TRBV10-3
CDR3 protein: CATQGAVDTQYF
CDR3 DNA: TGTGCCACGCAGGGGGCTGTAGATACGCAGTATTTT

D gene: TRBD1
J gene: TRBJ2-7
clone size: -
V gene: TRBV6-5
CDR3 protein: CASSTDRVPHEQYF
CDR3 DNA: TGTGCCAGCAGTACCGACAGGGTGCCCCACGAGCAGTACTTC

D gene: -
J gene: TRBJ2-7
clone size: -
V gene: TRBV29-1
CDR3 protein: CSVESSSYEQYF
CDR3 DNA: TGCAGCGTTGAATCCTCATCCTACGAGCAGTACTTC

D gene: -
J gene: TRBJ1-2
clone size: -
V gene: TRBV24-1
CDR3 protein: CAAGGGGGGYTF
CDR3 DNA: TGTGCCGCCGGCGGCGGGGGAGGAGGCTACACCTTC

D gene: TRBD2
J gene: TRBJ2-5
clone size: few
V gene: TRBV12-3/TRBV12-4
CDR3 protein: CASNPSGSVRETQYF
CDR3 DNA: TGTGCCAGCAATCCTAGCGGGAGTGTGAGAGAGACCCAGTACTTC

D gene: -
J gene: TRBJ1-2
clone size: many
V gene: TRBV12-3/TRBV12-4
CDR3 protein: CASSPGQVYGYTF
CDR3 DNA: TGTGCCAGCAGCCCGGGACAAGTTTATGGCTACACCTTC

D gene: -
J gene: TRBJ2-1
clone size: few
V gene: TRBV6-2/TRBV6-3
CDR3 protein: CASSYSSGPIWEQFF
CDR3 DNA: TGTGCCAGCAGTTACTCTTCGGGACCGATTTGGGAGCAGTTCTTC

D gene: TRBD1
J gene: TRBJ2-7
clone size: few
V gene: TRBV5-1
CDR3 protein: CASSGWTGVHEQYF
CDR3 DNA: TGCGCCAGCAGCGGATGGACAGGGGTCCACGAGCAGTACTTC

D gene: TRBD1
J gene: TRBJ1-1
clone size: few
V gene: TRBV10-3
CDR3 protein: CAIRQGEDTEAFF
CDR3 DNA: TGTGCCATCAGGCAGGGGGAGGACACTGAAGCTTTCTTT

D gene: TRBD1
J gene: TRBJ1-1
clone size: -
V gene: TRBV4-1
CDR3 protein: CASSQVVGGGTEAFF
CDR3 DNA: TGCGCCAGCAGCCAAGTGGTAGGGGGCGGCACTGAAGCTTTCTTT

D gene: TRBD2
J gene: TRBJ2-5
clone size: -
V gene: TRBV12-3/TRBV12-4
CDR3 protein: CASRIAGGVETQYF
CDR3 DNA: TGTGCCAGCAGGATAGCGGGCGGGGTGGAGACCCAGTACTTC

D gene: -
J gene: TRBJ1-2
clone size: few
V gene: TRBV6-5
CDR3 protein: CASSYLEQGFYGYTF
CDR3 DNA: TGTGCCAGCAGTTACTTGGAGCAGGGATTCTATGGCTACACCTTC

D gene: TRBD1
J gene: TRBJ2-5
clone size: -
V gene: TRBV4-1
CDR3 protein: CASSQELGQRWETQYF
CDR3 DNA: TGCGCCAGCAGCCAAGAGTTGGGACAGAGGTGGGAGACCCAGTACTTC

D gene: TRBD1
J gene: TRBJ2-2
clone size: few
V gene: TRBV4-3
CDR3 protein: CASSQERTGGRELFF
CDR3 DNA: TGCGCCAGCAGCCAAGAAAGGACAGGGGGCCGGGAGCTGTTTTTT

D gene: -
J gene: TRBJ2-3
clone size: -
V gene: TRBV20-1
CDR3 protein: CSARTDRTDTQYF
CDR3 DNA: TGCAGTGCTAGGACCGATCGCACAGATACGCAGTATTTT

D gene: -
J gene: TRBJ1-2
clone size: -
V gene: TRBV5-4
CDR3 protein: CASSLSSGNYGYTF
CDR3 DNA: TGTGCCAGCAGCTTGTCGTCGGGTAACTATGGCTACACCTTC

D gene: -
J gene: TRBJ1-2
clone size: few
V gene: TRBV9
CDR3 protein: CASSVESTNYGYTF
CDR3 DNA: TGTGCCAGCAGCGTAGAGTCCACTAACTATGGCTACACCTTC

D gene: TRBD1
J gene: TRBJ1-1
clone size: few
V gene: TRBV5-5
CDR3 protein: CASSRARTGGDEAFF
CDR3 DNA: TGTGCCAGCAGCCGGGCGCGGACAGGGGGCGACGAAGCTTTCTTT

D gene: TRBD1
J gene: TRBJ2-7
clone size: -
V gene: TRBV20-1
CDR3 protein: CSARPKSGTVSYEQYF
CDR3 DNA: TGCAGTGCTAGACCCAAATCCGGGACAGTCTCCTACGAGCAGTACTTC

D gene: -
J gene: TRBJ2-7
clone size: -
V gene: TRBV12-3/TRBV12-4
CDR3 protein: CASTPGGYYEQYF
CDR3 DNA: TGTGCCAGCACCCCGGGGGGCTACTACGAGCAGTACTTC

D gene: -
J gene: TRBJ2-2
clone size: many
V gene: TRBV19
CDR3 protein: CASSITNTGELFF
CDR3 DNA: TGTGCCAGTAGTATAACGAACACCGGGGAGCTGTTTTTT

D gene: -
J gene: TRBJ1-1
clone size: -
V gene: TRBV20-1
CDR3 protein: CSARADTGNTEAFF
CDR3 DNA: TGCAGTGCCAGGGCCGACACAGGGAACACTGAAGCTTTCTTT

D gene: -
J gene: TRBJ1-2
clone size: once
V gene: TRBV6-5
CDR3 protein: CASSYRDGLYGYTF
CDR3 DNA: TGTGCCAGCAGTTACCGGGACGGACTCTATGGCTACACCTTC

D gene: -
J gene: TRBJ2-2
clone size: -
V gene: TRBV5-1
CDR3 protein: CASSPRDPASGELFF
CDR3 DNA: TGCGCCAGCAGCCCGAGGGACCCGGCCTCCGGGGAGCTGTTTTTT

D gene: -
J gene: TRBJ2-7
clone size: -
V gene: TRBV4-1
CDR3 protein: CASSQVGKPYEQYF
CDR3 DNA: TGCGCCAGCAGCCAAGTAGGTAAACCCTACGAGCAGTACTTC

D gene: -
J gene: TRBJ2-7
clone size: -
V gene: TRBV5-8
CDR3 protein: CASSLGPESYEQYF
CDR3 DNA: TGTGCCAGCAGCTTGGGGCCAGAATCCTACGAGCAGTACTTC

D gene: -
J gene: TRBJ1-1
clone size: few
V gene: TRBV7-3
CDR3 protein: CASSLTLTGNTEAFF
CDR3 DNA: TGTGCCAGCAGCTTAACGTTAACAGGGAACACTGAAGCTTTCTTT

D gene: -
J gene: TRBJ1-1
clone size: few
V gene: TRBV29-1
CDR3 protein: CSVARTVEAFF
CDR3 DNA: TGCAGCGTCGCCAGGACAGTGGAAGCTTTCTTT

D gene: -
J gene: TRBJ1-6
clone size: few
V gene: TRBV4-2
CDR3 protein: CASSHPRRSQLNSPLHF
CDR3 DNA: TGTGCCAGCAGCCACCCAAGGCGGAGTCAGTTAAATTCACCCCTCCACTTT

D gene: TRBD1
J gene: TRBJ1-4
clone size: many
V gene: TRBV9
CDR3 protein: CASSVGTGDEKLFF
CDR3 DNA: TGTGCCAGCAGCGTCGGGACAGGGGATGAAAAACTGTTTTTT

D gene: -
J gene: TRBJ2-7
clone size: few
V gene: TRBV2
CDR3 protein: CASKRLGAYEQYF
CDR3 DNA: TGTGCCAGCAAGAGGCTGGGGGCGTACGAGCAGTACTTC

D gene: TRBD1
J gene: TRBJ1-2
clone size: few
V gene: TRBV7-6
CDR3 protein: CASSWNSGGGGYTF
CDR3 DNA: TGTGCCAGCAGCTGGAACTCAGGGGGAGGAGGCTACACCTTC

D gene: -
J gene: TRBJ2-1
clone size: once
V gene: TRBV6-5
CDR3 protein: CASSYSLADNEQFF
CDR3 DNA: TGTGCCAGCAGTTACTCCCTAGCTGACAATGAGCAGTTCTTC